This T cell receptor (beta chain) was sequenced during a study of OX40 agonist ivuxolimab in advanced cancers. Data came from immunoSEQ multiplex PCR; TCRdb stores just in-frame clones and leaves some out. Seen here are some 70,000 clones, about nine tenths observed once, and the top ten hold 2.8%. Trimming cost V 1 base and J 6 bases, with 11 bases left between them. Per germline, CDR1 SSHAT and CDR2 FNYEAQ (reference sequence). CDR3 length equals 14 residues. This receptor was taken from an adult with an advanced solid tumor such as melanoma, head and neck, liver or kidney cancer. The source was CD4+ or CD8+ T cells sorted from blood, collected in a trial of the OX40 agonist ivuxolimab. The V gene is TRBV7-7, the J gene TRBJ2-3; a weak D match, TRBD2 (6 bases). The CDR3 DNA reads TGTGCCAGCAGCTTAGTCGGGGGAGCCGATACGCAGTATTTT. Translated, it gives CASSLVGGADTQYF.